The rows below give T cell receptor beta chains drawn from one sample of a study of cytomegalovirus exposure and HLA in healthy donors. Sequencing used immunoSEQ multiplex PCR; TCRdb keeps in-frame clones, though not all of them. The sample lists about 130,000 clones, 70% to 85% seen once, with about 6.8% in the top ten. Sequenced sample: PBMCs. Receptors were obtained from a man aged 35 to 55 in good health and CMV-seropositive. Both conserved end residues are part of each CDR3.

v_gene: TRBV6-5; CDR3aa: CASRSSGSYEQYF
v_gene: TRBV27; CDR3aa: CASSLLTGELFF
v_gene: TRBV6-1; CDR3aa: CASSEVGTSAMSSSYEQYF
v_gene: TRBV21-1; CDR3aa: CASSPLGGGGGDEQFF
v_gene: TRBV30; CDR3aa: CAWSVTTSGYTDTQYF
v_gene: TRBV5-1; CDR3aa: CASSRTGLNEKLFF
v_gene: TRBV7-9; CDR3aa: CASSVSGGPNSGNTIYF
v_gene: TRBV6-1; CDR3aa: CATEGRDRGAYEQYF
v_gene: TRBV6-6; CDR3aa: CASSPPGYTEAFF
v_gene: TRBV5-1; CDR3aa: CASSFPLNGDTYNEQFF
v_gene: TRBV12-5; CDR3aa: CASGLHITGGDGYTF
v_gene: TRBV7-4; CDR3aa: CASSLVRTGVPDTQYF
v_gene: TRBV28; CDR3aa: CASSFIELASDTQYF
v_gene: TRBV5-1; CDR3aa: CASSLVGTEYEQYF
v_gene: TRBV6-4; CDR3aa: CASTLGAGGPNEQFF
v_gene: TRBV27; CDR3aa: CASSLSQGESYNEQFF
v_gene: TRBV18; CDR3aa: CASSPQGAEAFF
v_gene: TRBV5-6; CDR3aa: CASSFGLWISPLHF
v_gene: TRBV6-5; CDR3aa: CASSYEGQGRSPLHF
v_gene: TRBV18; CDR3aa: CASSRSPTGVADTQYF
v_gene: TRBV19; CDR3aa: CASSIWTGGTEAFF
v_gene: TRBV29-1; CDR3aa: CSVEGGVGEAFF
v_gene: TRBV28; CDR3aa: CASSLEGRGTDTQYF
v_gene: TRBV18; CDR3aa: CASSTGTSGRAPYF
v_gene: TRBV7-9; CDR3aa: CASSFGQGRPNEQYF
v_gene: TRBV28; CDR3aa: CASSSTLAGGQFF
v_gene: TRBV6-5; CDR3aa: CASSWRRNYGYTF
v_gene: TRBV5-1; CDR3aa: CASSLEISSGNTIYF
v_gene: TRBV5-6; CDR3aa: CASSLATYEQYF
v_gene: TRBV5-8; CDR3aa: CASSLGTGGFQETQYF
v_gene: TRBV5-1; CDR3aa: CASSLAGQGYHEQFF
v_gene: TRBV6-6; CDR3aa: CASSYPGENTEAFF
v_gene: TRBV5-1; CDR3aa: CASSLAGTSGGETQYF
v_gene: TRBV28; CDR3aa: CASSSTGTGGYEQYF
v_gene: TRBV5-4; CDR3aa: CASSLAPDGYSRGNTIYF